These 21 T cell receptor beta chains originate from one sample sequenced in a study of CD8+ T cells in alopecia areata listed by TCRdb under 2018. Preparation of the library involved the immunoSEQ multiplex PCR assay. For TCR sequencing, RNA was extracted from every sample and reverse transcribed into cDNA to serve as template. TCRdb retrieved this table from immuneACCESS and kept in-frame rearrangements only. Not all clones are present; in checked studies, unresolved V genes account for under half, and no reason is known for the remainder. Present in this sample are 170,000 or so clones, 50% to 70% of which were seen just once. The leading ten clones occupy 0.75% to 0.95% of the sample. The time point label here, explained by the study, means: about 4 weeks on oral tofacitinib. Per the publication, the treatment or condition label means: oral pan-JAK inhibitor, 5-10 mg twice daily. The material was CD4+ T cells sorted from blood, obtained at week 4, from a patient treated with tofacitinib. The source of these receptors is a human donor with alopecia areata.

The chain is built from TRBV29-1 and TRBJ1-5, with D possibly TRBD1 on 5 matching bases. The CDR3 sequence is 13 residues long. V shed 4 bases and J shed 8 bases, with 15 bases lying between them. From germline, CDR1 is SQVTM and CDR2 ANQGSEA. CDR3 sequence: CSVARARREPQHF. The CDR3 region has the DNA TGCAGCGTTGCCAGGGCCCGCAGGGAGCCCCAGCATTTT.

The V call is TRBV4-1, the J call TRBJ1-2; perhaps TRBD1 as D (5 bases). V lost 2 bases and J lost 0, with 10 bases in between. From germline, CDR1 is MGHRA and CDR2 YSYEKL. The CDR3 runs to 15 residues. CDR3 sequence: CASSQNRGSNYGYTF. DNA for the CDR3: TGCGCCAGCAGCCAAAATAGGGGTTCTAACTATGGCTACACCTTC.

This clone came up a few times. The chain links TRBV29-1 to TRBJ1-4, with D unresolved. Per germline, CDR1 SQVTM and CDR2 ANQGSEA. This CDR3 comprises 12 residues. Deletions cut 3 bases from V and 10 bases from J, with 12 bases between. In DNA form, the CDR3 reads TGCAGCGTTGAGGCAGCCCGGGGAAAACTGTTTTTT. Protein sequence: CSVEAARGKLFF. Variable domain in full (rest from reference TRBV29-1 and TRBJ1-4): SAVISQKPSRDICQRGTSLTIQCQVDSQVTMMFWYRQQPGQSLTLIATANQGSEATYESGFVIDKFPISRPNLTFSTLTVSNMSPEDSSIYLCSVEAARGKLFFGSGTQLSVL.

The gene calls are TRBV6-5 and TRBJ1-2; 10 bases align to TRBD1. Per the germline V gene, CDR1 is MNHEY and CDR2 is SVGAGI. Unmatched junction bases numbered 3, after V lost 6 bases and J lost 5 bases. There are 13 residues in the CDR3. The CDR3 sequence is CASRRDRGYGYTF. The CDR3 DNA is TGTGCCAGCAGAAGGGACAGGGGTTATGGCTACACCTTC.

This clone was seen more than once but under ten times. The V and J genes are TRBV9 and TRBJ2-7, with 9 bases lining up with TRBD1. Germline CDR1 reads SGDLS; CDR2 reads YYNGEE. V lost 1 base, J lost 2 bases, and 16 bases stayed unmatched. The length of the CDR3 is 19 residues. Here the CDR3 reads CASSVSSRIGGQGTYEQYF. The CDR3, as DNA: TGTGCCAGCAGCGTAAGTAGCAGGATAGGAGGACAGGGGACCTACGAGCAGTACTTC.

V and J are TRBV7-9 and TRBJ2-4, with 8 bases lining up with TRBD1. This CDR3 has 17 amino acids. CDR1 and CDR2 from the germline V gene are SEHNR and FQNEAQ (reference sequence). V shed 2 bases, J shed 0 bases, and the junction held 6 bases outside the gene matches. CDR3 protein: CASSLQDRAEAKNIQYF. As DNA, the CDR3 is TGTGCCAGCAGCTTACAGGACAGGGCCGAAGCCAAAAACATTCAGTACTTC.

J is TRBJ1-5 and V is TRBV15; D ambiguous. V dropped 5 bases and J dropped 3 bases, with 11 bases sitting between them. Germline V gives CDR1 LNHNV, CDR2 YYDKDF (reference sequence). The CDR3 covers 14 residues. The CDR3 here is CATSLGSFNQPQHF. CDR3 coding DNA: TGTGCCACCAGCCTGGGGAGTTTCAATCAGCCCCAGCATTTT. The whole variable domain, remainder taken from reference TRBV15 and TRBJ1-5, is DAMVIQNPRYQVTQFGKPVTLSCSQTLNHNVMYWYQQKSSQAPKLLFHYYDKDFNNEADTPDNFQSRRPNTSFCFLDIRSPGLGDTAMYLCATSLGSFNQPQHFGDGTRLSIL.

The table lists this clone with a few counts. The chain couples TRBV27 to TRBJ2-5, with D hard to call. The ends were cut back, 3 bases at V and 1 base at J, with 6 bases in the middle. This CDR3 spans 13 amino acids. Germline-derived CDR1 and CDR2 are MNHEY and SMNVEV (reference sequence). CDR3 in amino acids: CASSLRRQETQYF. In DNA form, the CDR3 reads TGTGCCAGCAGTTTGAGACGCCAAGAGACCCAGTACTTC.

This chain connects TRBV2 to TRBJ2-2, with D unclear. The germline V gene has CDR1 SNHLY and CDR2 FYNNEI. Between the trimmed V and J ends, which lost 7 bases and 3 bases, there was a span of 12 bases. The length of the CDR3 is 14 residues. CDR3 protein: CASIRNGDTGELFF. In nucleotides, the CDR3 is TGTGCCAGCATACGCAATGGGGACACCGGGGAGCTGTTTTTT. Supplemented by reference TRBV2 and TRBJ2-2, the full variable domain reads EPEVTQTPSHQVTQMGQEVILRCVPISNHLYFYWYRQILGQKVEFLVSFYNNEISEKSEIFDDQFSVERPDGSNFTLKIRSTKLEDSAMYFCASIRNGDTGELFFGEGSRLTVL.

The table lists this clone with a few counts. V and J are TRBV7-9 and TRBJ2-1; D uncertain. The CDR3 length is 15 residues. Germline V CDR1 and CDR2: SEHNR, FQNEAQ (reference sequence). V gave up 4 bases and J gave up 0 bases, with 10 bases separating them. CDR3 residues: CASSSSTSSYNEQFF. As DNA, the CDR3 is TGTGCCAGCAGCTCCTCCACGAGCTCCTACAATGAGCAGTTCTTC.

CDR3 nucleotides: TGTCCCGGACAGGGCCCCACAGATACGCAGTATTTT. The encoded protein is CPGQGPTDTQYF. This rearrangement joins TRBV2 to TRBJ2-3; 8 bases align to TRBD1. Germline loops: CDR1 SNHLY, CDR2 FYNNEI. The CDR3 totals 12 residues.

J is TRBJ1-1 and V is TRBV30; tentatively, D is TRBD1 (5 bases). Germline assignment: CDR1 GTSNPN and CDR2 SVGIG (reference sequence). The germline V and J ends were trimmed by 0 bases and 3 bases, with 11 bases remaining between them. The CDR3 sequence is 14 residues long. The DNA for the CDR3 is TGTGCCTGGAGTGTATGGGGGTTGGACACTGAAGCTTTCTTT. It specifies CAWSVWGLDTEAFF. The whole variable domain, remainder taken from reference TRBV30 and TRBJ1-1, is SQTIHQWPATLVQPVGSPLSLECTVEGTSNPNLYWYRQAAGRGLQLLFYSVGIGQISSEVPQNLSASRPQDRQFILSSKKLLLSDSGFYLCAWSVWGLDTEAFFGQGTRLTVV.

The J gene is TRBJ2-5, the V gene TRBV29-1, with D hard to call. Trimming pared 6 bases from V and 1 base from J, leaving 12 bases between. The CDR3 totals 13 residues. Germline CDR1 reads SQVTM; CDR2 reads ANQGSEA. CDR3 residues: CSVRTQVQETQYF. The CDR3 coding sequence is TGCAGCGTCCGAACACAAGTCCAAGAGACCCAGTACTTC. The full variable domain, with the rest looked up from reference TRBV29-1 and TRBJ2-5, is SAVISQKPSRDICQRGTSLTIQCQVDSQVTMMFWYRQQPGQSLTLIATANQGSEATYESGFVIDKFPISRPNLTFSTLTVSNMSPEDSSIYLCSVRTQVQETQYFGPGTRLLVL.

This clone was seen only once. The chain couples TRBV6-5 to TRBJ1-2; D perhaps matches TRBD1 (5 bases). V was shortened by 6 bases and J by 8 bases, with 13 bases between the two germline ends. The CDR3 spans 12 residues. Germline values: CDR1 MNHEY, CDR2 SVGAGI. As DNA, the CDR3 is TGTGCCAGCAGGGCAGGGCTAGAGGGCTACACCTTC. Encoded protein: CASRAGLEGYTF.

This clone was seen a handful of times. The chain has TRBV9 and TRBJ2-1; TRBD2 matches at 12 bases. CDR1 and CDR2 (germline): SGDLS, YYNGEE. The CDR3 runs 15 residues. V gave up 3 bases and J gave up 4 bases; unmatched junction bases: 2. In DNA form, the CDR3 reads TGTGCCAGCAGCGCCGGACTAGCGGGATACAATGAGCAGTTCTTC. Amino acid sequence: CASSAGLAGYNEQFF.

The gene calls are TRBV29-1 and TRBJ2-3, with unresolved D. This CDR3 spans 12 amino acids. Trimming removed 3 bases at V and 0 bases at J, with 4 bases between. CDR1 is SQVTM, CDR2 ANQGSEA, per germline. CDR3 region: CSVDLSTDTQYF. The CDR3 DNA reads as TGCAGCGTTGATCTTAGCACAGATACGCAGTATTTT.

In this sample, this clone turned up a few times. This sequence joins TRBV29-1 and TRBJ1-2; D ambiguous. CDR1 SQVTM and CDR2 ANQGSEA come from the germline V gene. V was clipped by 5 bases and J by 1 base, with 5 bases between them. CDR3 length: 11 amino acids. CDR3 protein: CSVTFNYGYTF. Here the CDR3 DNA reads TGCAGCGTTACGTTTAACTATGGCTACACCTTC.

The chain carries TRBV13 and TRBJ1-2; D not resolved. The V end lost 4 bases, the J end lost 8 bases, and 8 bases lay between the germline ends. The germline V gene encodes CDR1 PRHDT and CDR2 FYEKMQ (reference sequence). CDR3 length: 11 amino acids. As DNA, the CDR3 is TGTGCCAGCAGCTCCTTCGGGGGCTACACCTTC. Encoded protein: CASSSFGGYTF.

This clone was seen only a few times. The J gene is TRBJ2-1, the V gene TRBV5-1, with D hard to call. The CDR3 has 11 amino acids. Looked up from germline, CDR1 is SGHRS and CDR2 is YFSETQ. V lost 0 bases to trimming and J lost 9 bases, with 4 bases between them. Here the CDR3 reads CASSLEGEQFF. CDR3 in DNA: TGCGCCAGCAGCTTGGAGGGTGAGCAGTTCTTC.

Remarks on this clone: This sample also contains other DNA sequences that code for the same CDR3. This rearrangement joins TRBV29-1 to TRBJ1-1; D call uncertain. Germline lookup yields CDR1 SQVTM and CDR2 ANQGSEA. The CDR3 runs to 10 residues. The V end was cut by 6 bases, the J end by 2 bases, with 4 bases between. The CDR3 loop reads CSVVNTEAFF. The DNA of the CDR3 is TGCAGCGTAGTAAACACTGAAGCTTTCTTT.

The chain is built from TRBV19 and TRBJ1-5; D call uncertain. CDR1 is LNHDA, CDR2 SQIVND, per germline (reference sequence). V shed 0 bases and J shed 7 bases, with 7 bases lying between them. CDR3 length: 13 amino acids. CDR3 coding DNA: TGTGCCAGTAGTATAGATGGGGAGCAGCCCCAGCATTTT. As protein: CASSIDGEQPQHF.